Sequencing of this T cell receptor (beta chain) was carried out in a study of OX40 agonist ivuxolimab in advanced cancers. On the study more broadly: The patients' treatment was ivuxolimab, an agonistic anti-OX40 (CD134) antibody. Patients treated during dose escalation were battling hepatocellular carcinoma, melanoma, renal cell or head and neck cancer. Of mixed ages from about 20 to 90 and averaging about 60 years, the group was roughly 85% male. Findings and limits, study-wide: Within 6 weeks, CD4+ and CD8+ blood T cells expanded clonally at 0.1 to 3.0 mg/kg.

Profiling relied on immunoSEQ multiplex PCR, and the TCRdb table lists in-frame clones only, not all of them. Of 60,000 to 85,000 clones listed, roughly 76% are singletons. Details on this clone: Its target is not known.

The TCR was taken from an adult with an advanced solid tumor such as melanoma, head and neck, liver or kidney cancer. The source material was CD4+ or CD8+ T cells sorted from blood, sampled in a trial of the OX40 agonist ivuxolimab.

CDR3 sequence (DNA): TGTGCCAGCTCACCTAACGTAGCGGGGGGCCAGGGAGATACGCAGTATTTT. It yields the protein CASSPNVAGGQGDTQYF. J is TRBJ2-3 and V is TRBV18; TRBD2 agrees at 10 bases. V trimming: 3 bases; J trimming: 5 bases; junction bases outside the gene matches: 11. Germline CDR1 and CDR2: KGHSH and LQKENI. The CDR3 is made up of 17 amino acids.